The 23 T cell receptor beta chains given below trace back to one sample, sequenced in a study of patients and donors after allogeneic stem cell transplantation. Using its own MiXCR run on the RT-PCR reads, TCRdb lists one record per CDR3 protein. The sample includes about 410,000 distinct CDR3 sequences, roughly 17% of them seen just once. The sequencing sample was made of blood, either unsorted or a sorted T cell fraction (not recorded which). Source of these receptors: a human donor who was either an allogeneic HSCT recipient or a stem cell or donor lymphocyte infusion donor (not recorded which). It is not recorded whose cells these are; they may come from a transplant donor.

The chain has TRBV11-3 and TRBJ2-2; 8 bases line up with TRBD1. The CDR3 is 13 amino acids. Germline lookup yields CDR1 SGHNT and CDR2 YENEEA. Losses at the gene ends were 8 bases for V and 1 base for J; bases not matched to a gene: 0. The CDR3 DNA sequence: TGTGCCAGCGACAGGGGGAACACCGGGGAGCTGTTTTTT. This encodes CASDRGNTGELFF.

This clonotype appeared a few times. The chain is built from TRBV5-8 and TRBJ2-5, with unresolved D. V was shortened by 1 base and J by 5 bases, with 9 bases between the two germline ends. This CDR3 spans 13 amino acids. Germline V gene data show CDR1 as SGHTS and CDR2 as YDEGEE. The CDR3 loop is CASSLQLVETQYF. The DNA for the CDR3 is TGTGCCAGCAGCTTGCAGTTGGTGGAGACCCAGTACTTC.

The V call is TRBV7-3, the J call TRBJ2-3; the D gene is possibly TRBD1 (6 bases). Per germline, CDR1 SGHTA and CDR2 FQGTGA. Trimming stripped 1 base from V and 0 bases from J, with 14 bases between. The CDR3 extends over 17 amino acids. The CDR3 is CASSLRGGSISTDTQYF. Here the CDR3 DNA reads TGTGCCAGCAGCTTAAGAGGGGGTTCCATCAGCACAGATACGCAGTATTTT.

The chain couples TRBV5-1 to TRBJ2-7; 7 nucleotides match TRBD2. Germline assignment: CDR1 SGHRS and CDR2 YFSETQ. CDR3 length: 16 amino acids. After removal of 1 base from V and 6 bases from J, the junction contained 13 bases not matched to a gene. The CDR3 bases are TGCGCCAGCAGCTTGCCAGCGGGGCGTCCTGGGAGCGAGCAGTACTTC. Translating it yields CASSLPAGRPGSEQYF.

The chain couples TRBV7-2 to TRBJ1-2; TRBD1 agrees at 8 bases. The length of the CDR3 is 16 residues. CDR1 and CDR2 from the germline V gene are SGHTA and FQGNSA. V lost 1 base, J lost 6 bases, and 10 bases stayed unmatched. DNA of the CDR3: TGTGCCAGCAGCTTAGGCCCAGACAGGGGAGGAGATGGCTACACCTTC. This gives the protein CASSLGPDRGGDGYTF.

The CDR3 region is CASSLKAGAAYEQYF. The CDR3 nucleotides are TGTGCCAGCAGTTTAAAAGCGGGGGCAGCCTACGAGCAGTACTTC. The V gene is TRBV27, the J gene TRBJ2-7, with TRBD2 identical over 8 bases. Germline V gene sequence: CDR1 MNHEY, CDR2 SMNVEV (reference sequence). With 2 bases clipped from V and 2 bases from J, the junction kept 5 bases outside the gene matches. There are 15 residues in the CDR3.

This clonotype was counted a few times. This rearrangement joins TRBV20-1 to TRBJ2-2; tentatively, D is TRBD2 (5 bases). V was pared by 5 bases and J by 4 bases, with 14 bases between. The CDR3 has 14 amino acids. Germline values: CDR1 DFQATT, CDR2 SNEGSKA (reference sequence). The CDR3 nucleotides are TGCAGTGCTTTCCGACTAAGTGGCACCGGGGAGCTGTTTTTT. Translating it yields CSAFRLSGTGELFF.

The gene calls are TRBV20-1 and TRBJ2-1, with D possibly called TRBD1 or TRBD2 (5 bases each). Trimming took off 3 bases at V and 7 bases at J, with 19 bases between the two ends. CDR3 length: 15 residues. Germline lookup yields CDR1 DFQATT and CDR2 SNEGSKA (reference sequence). As DNA, the CDR3 is TGCAGTGCTAGTAATCCGGGACCGGGGAATAATGAGCAGTTCTTC. This codes for CSASNPGPGNNEQFF.

This clonotype was found a few times. The chain has TRBV9 and TRBJ2-2; no firm D call. V lost 0 bases and J lost 6, with 12 bases in between. The CDR3 covers 15 residues. Germline CDR1 is SGDLS and CDR2 is YYNGEE. CDR3 residues: CASSVVGQLSGELFF. DNA for the CDR3: TGTGCCAGCAGCGTAGTGGGCCAGTTATCCGGGGAGCTGTTTTTT.

The chain couples TRBV18 to TRBJ2-1; D not resolved. CDR1 and CDR2 (germline): KGHSH, LQKENI. V lost 0 bases and J lost 7, with 10 bases in between. There are 14 residues in the CDR3. The CDR3 DNA reads as TGTGCCAGCTCACCACCCAACGATGGAAATGAGCAGTTCTTC. Translating gives CASSPPNDGNEQFF.

The chain links TRBV18 to TRBJ1-4; D is ambiguous. Germline CDR1 KGHSH, CDR2 LQKENI. The germline V and J ends were trimmed by 6 bases and 0 bases, with 8 bases remaining between them. This CDR3 comprises 14 residues. CDR3 sequence reads: CASSRLPTNEKLFF. Written as DNA, the CDR3 is TGTGCCAGCTCGAGACTTCCAACTAATGAAAAACTGTTTTTT.

DNA for the CDR3: TGTGCCAGCAGACCGGTACAGGGGTCTGGAAACACCATATATTTT. Amino acid sequence: CASRPVQGSGNTIYF. The rearrangement links TRBV6-1 to TRBJ1-3, with TRBD1 matching over 7 bases. The CDR3 is 15 amino acids. The ends lost 6 bases at V and 1 base at J; junction bases unmatched: 6. Germline CDR1 and CDR2: MNHNS and SASEGT.

This clonotype was counted between two and nine times. The chain is built from TRBV19 and TRBJ2-2; TRBD2 is a possible D gene (5 bases). CDR1 is LNHDA, CDR2 SQIVND, per germline (reference sequence). This CDR3 has 13 amino acids. V was pared by 7 bases and J by 2 bases, with 8 bases between. The CDR3 here is CASTEGNTGELFF. Written as DNA, the CDR3 is TGTGCCAGTACCGAGGGAAACACCGGGGAGCTGTTTTTT.

This clonotype was recorded a few times. The chain has TRBV5-6 and TRBJ2-2, with D unclear. This CDR3 region has 16 residues. Trimming took 2 bases from V and 1 from J, leaving 12 bases between them. Germline CDR1 reads SGHDT; CDR2 reads YYEEEE. The CDR3 reads CASSFLGTLNTGELFF. For the CDR3, the DNA is TGTGCCAGCAGCTTTTTGGGCACCTTGAACACCGGGGAGCTGTTTTTT.

CDR3 coding DNA: TGCGCCAGCAGCCAAGGACTCGGACAGGGCAGTTATGGCTACACCTTC. Translated, it gives CASSQGLGQGSYGYTF. The J gene is TRBJ1-2, the V gene TRBV4-1, with TRBD1 matching 8 bases. Germline V gene data show CDR1 as MGHRA and CDR2 as YSYEKL. V was clipped by 1 base and J by 5 bases; unmatched bases: 9. The CDR3 contains 16 residues.

This clonotype was counted only a few times. The V call is TRBV14, the J call TRBJ2-2; 7 nucleotides match TRBD2. The length of the CDR3 is 17 residues. CDR1 is SGHDN, CDR2 FVKESK, per germline. The ends lost 6 bases at V and 6 bases at J; junction bases unmatched: 16. CDR3 coding DNA: TGTGCCAGCAGATTAAGCGGGGACCATAGATTCCCCGGGGAGCTGTTTTTT. Translation: CASRLSGDHRFPGELFF.

This clonotype was detected ten times or more. This chain connects TRBV10-3 to TRBJ2-2; TRBD1 matches at 7 bases. This CDR3 contains 13 residues. The germline gives CDR1 ENHRY, CDR2 SYGVKD. V was pared by 10 bases and J by 4 bases, with 6 bases of the junction left unmatched. The CDR3 DNA follows: TGTGCCACCCAACAGGGGAGCACCGGGGAGCTGTTTTTT. This codes for CATQQGSTGELFF.

This clonotype has only a few counts. V and J are TRBV7-2 and TRBJ2-5; 7 bases map to TRBD2. The CDR3 has 15 residues. J gave up 3 bases and V 2 bases, and 6 bases lay outside the gene matches. Germline-derived CDR1 and CDR2 are SGHTA and FQGNSA. The CDR3 DNA reads TGTGCCAGCAGCTTACAAGCGGGGCCTAAAGAGACCCAGTACTTC. Translation: CASSLQAGPKETQYF.

In its sample, this clonotype was seen many times. V usage is TRBV7-9 and J usage is TRBJ2-5, with D unresolved. This CDR3 is built from 13 residues. The V end lost 4 bases, the J end lost 1 base, and 7 bases lay between the germline ends. Germline CDR1 SEHNR, CDR2 FQNEAQ (reference sequence). The CDR3 spells CASSSTAQETQYF. The CDR3 coding sequence is TGTGCCAGCAGCTCCACAGCCCAAGAGACCCAGTACTTC.

This clonotype showed up just a few times. This chain connects TRBV6-2 or TRBV6-3 to TRBJ2-3, with D perhaps being TRBD1 or TRBD2 (5 bases each). This CDR3 is built from 15 residues. Trimming shortened V by 3 bases and J by 1 base, and 11 bases separated the two germline ends. CDR1 and CDR2 (germline): MNHEY, SVGEGT. The CDR3 sequence: CASSYRRDGTDTQYF. CDR3 nucleotide sequence: TGTGCCAGCAGTTATCGCCGGGACGGCACAGATACGCAGTATTTT.

The chain links TRBV6-1 to TRBJ2-1; no definite D call. Trimming took off 6 bases at V and 2 bases at J, with 11 bases between the two ends. Germline loops: CDR1 MNHNS, CDR2 SASEGT. This CDR3 is 14 amino acids long. The CDR3 coding sequence is TGTGCCAGCAGCATGACTGGAACCTACAATGAGCAGTTCTTC. Protein product: CASSMTGTYNEQFF.

The rearrangement joins TRBV28 to TRBJ1-6; possibly TRBD1 for D (5 bases). Trimming stripped 11 bases from V and 7 bases from J, with 15 bases between. CDR1 MDHEN and CDR2 SYDVKM come from the germline V gene. CDR3 length: 13 amino acids. As DNA, the CDR3 is TGTGCCCTGGGGGGGGGTATAAATTCACCCCTCCACTTT. This encodes CALGGGINSPLHF.

J is TRBJ2-1 and V is TRBV7-2, with 11 positions matching TRBD1. The CDR3 covers 15 residues. With V trimmed by 4 bases and J by 4 bases, 3 bases remained unmatched. Germline loops: CDR1 SGHTA, CDR2 FQGNSA. As DNA, the CDR3 is TGTGCCAGCAGCTCGGACAGGGGGCAGTACAATGAGCAGTTCTTC. It is translated as CASSSDRGQYNEQFF.